The rows below give T cell receptor beta chains drawn from one sample of a study of blood T cell repertoires in COVID-19. The table came from immunoSEQ multiplex PCR; TCRdb's copy has only in-frame clones and leaves some out. This repertoire shows 190,000 or so clones, over 80% found once; its top ten account for 10%. Source material: PBMCs or T cells enriched from blood (not recorded which). Receptors originate from a man younger than 35 with acute COVID-19. CDR3s include the opening cysteine and the closing phenylalanine or tryptophan. A D gene is named only where the DNA matches it firmly. Clone size is stated in some rows and not others, as once, few, many or a class when expanded.

>16|.|TRBJ1-6|TRBV25-1|once
TGTGCCAGCAGTTTCGGAGCAGGGGTTAGCGATTCACCCCTCCACTTT
CASSFGAGVSDSPLHF
>18|TRBD2|TRBJ2-7|TRBV10-3|few
TGTGCCATCAGTCCGACTAGCGGGCCCACCCTACGGAGCTACGAGCAGTACTTC
CAISPTSGPTLRSYEQYF
>17|.|TRBJ2-1|TRBV27|.
TGTGCCAGCAGTTTACGCCTGCTACAGGACTCCTACAATGAGCAGTTCTTC
CASSLRLLQDSYNEQFF
>15|TRBD2|TRBJ2-7|TRBV6-5|.
TGTGCCAGCAGTTACGCGGGACTAGCGGGCTACGAGCAGTACTTC
CASSYAGLAGYEQYF
>11|.|TRBJ1-4|TRBV30|.
TGTGCCTGGGCCTTGCAGGAAAAACTGTTTTTT
CAWALQEKLFF
>18|TRBD2|TRBJ2-7|TRBV28|.
TGTGCCAGCAACGGTTGGTTAGCGGGAAGAAGGGTTTCCTACGAGCAGTACTTC
CASNGWLAGRRVSYEQYF
>14|TRBD2|TRBJ2-7|TRBV30|.
TGTGCCTGGAGTCTAACGGGACTAGCCTACGAGCAGTACTTC
CAWSLTGLAYEQYF
>13|.|TRBJ1-5|TRBV6-2/TRBV6-3|.
TGTGCCAGCGGCCCGGGGCCCCCGGGGCCCCAGCATTTT
CASGPGPPGPQHF
>14|.|TRBJ1-2|TRBV16|.
TGTGCCAGCAGCCAACTCAGGGAAAACTATGGCTACACCTTC
CASSQLRENYGYTF
>13|.|TRBJ2-2|TRBV19|few
TGTGCCAGTAGTATAGCGGGGGACGTCCGGCTGTTTTTT
CASSIAGDVRLFF
>12|TRBD1|TRBJ1-2|TRBV10-3|.
TGTGCCGCAGGGGGACGGGACCGCGGCTACACCTTC
CAAGGRDRGYTF
>14|TRBD1|TRBJ2-3|TRBV30|.
TGTGCCTGGAGTGTACAGGGGACACGGGATACGCAGTATTTT
CAWSVQGTRDTQYF
>16|TRBD2|TRBJ2-1|TRBV2|.
TGTGCCAGCAGACCTACACGCGGGGGGTTATACAATGAGCAGTTCTTC
CASRPTRGGLYNEQFF
>12|TRBD1|TRBJ1-2|TRBV24-1|.
TGTGCCACCAGTGAAGGACAGGGGGCAAATATCTTC
CATSEGQGANIF
>15|.|TRBJ1-1|TRBV6-5|.
TGTGCCAGCAGTTACTCTGGCAGGGTGAGCACTGAAGCTTTCTTT
CASSYSGRVSTEAFF
>15|.|TRBJ2-1|TRBV7-9|.
TGTGCCAGCAGCTTAGTCAGAGCGGTCTACAATGAGCAGTTCTTC
CASSLVRAVYNEQFF
>14|TRBD1|TRBJ1-1|TRBV28|.
TGTGCCACCTCTCAGGGGGGTATGAACACTGAAGCTTTCTTT
CATSQGGMNTEAFF
>13|.|TRBJ2-2|TRBV6-5|.
TGTGCCAGCACCGAAAGGAGGACCGGGGAGCTGTTTTTT
CASTERRTGELFF
>14|TRBD2|TRBJ2-5|TRBV19|.
TGTGCCAGTGCAGCGGGAGAGGGGACAGAGACCCAGTACTTC
CASAAGEGTETQYF
>12|TRBD2|TRBJ2-1|TRBV19|.
TGTGCCAGTAGCGGGAGGCCCAATGAGCAGTTCTTC
CASSGRPNEQFF
>14|.|TRBJ1-2|TRBV28|.
TGTGCCAGCAGTTCGGTAGGGGCGAGCTATGGCTACACCTTC
CASSSVGASYGYTF
>14|TRBD1|TRBJ2-1|TRBV7-9|.
TGTGCCAGCAGTGGGGACAGCTCCTACAATGAGCAGTTCTTC
CASSGDSSYNEQFF